These 9 T cell receptor beta chains were all obtained from the same sample, sequenced in a study of blood T cell dynamics during melanoma immunotherapy. Clones were read by immunoSEQ multiplex PCR, and TCRdb kept only the in-frame ones, dropping some. The data show 1,400 or so clones, around three quarters seen once. The time point was: pre-treatment baseline. The source material was central memory CD8+ T cells from blood, sampled from a patient treated with checkpoint blockade. The receptors shown here come from a human donor with melanoma.

The chain employs TRBV7-8 and TRBJ2-1; 7 bases are shared with TRBD2. After removal of 0 bases from V and 0 bases from J, the junction contained 5 bases not matched to a gene. CDR1 and CDR2 from the germline V gene are SGHVS and FQNEAQ. The CDR3 is 17 residues long. The chain's CDR3 is CASSLARGVSSYNEQFF. The CDR3 nucleotides read TGTGCCAGCAGCTTAGCTCGGGGGGTTAGCTCCTACAATGAGCAGTTCTTC.

The V call is TRBV30, the J call TRBJ2-5; 9 bases are shared with TRBD2. The CDR3 runs 17 residues. Unmatched junction bases numbered 14, after V lost 1 base and J lost 5 bases. The germline gives CDR1 GTSNPN, CDR2 SVGIG (reference sequence). In nucleotides, the CDR3 is TGTGCCTGGAGTGAGGAGAGCTTAGCGGGAGTGGGGGAGACCCAGTACTTC. This codes for CAWSEESLAGVGETQYF. Together with reference TRBV30 and TRBJ2-5, the CDR3 gives the full variable domain: SQTIHQWPATLVQPVGSPLSLECTVEGTSNPNLYWYRQAAGRGLQLLFYSVGIGQISSEVPQNLSASRPQDRQFILSSKKLLLSDSGFYLCAWSEESLAGVGETQYFGPGTRLLVL.

This clone was counted a few times. The chain recombines TRBV9 with TRBJ1-3; D gene uncertain. Trimming cost V 5 bases and J 7 bases, with 16 bases left between them. The CDR3 extends over 14 amino acids. Germline CDR1 is SGDLS and CDR2 is YYNGEE. DNA of the CDR3: TGTGCCAGCAGTCAGGACGGGAGGGTCAACACCATATATTTT. Amino acid sequence: CASSQDGRVNTIYF.

The chain has TRBV9 and TRBJ2-3; TRBD1 agrees at 8 bases. With V trimmed by 3 bases and J by 0 bases, 9 bases remained unmatched. This CDR3 region has 17 residues. CDR1 and CDR2 (germline): SGDLS, YYNGEE. The CDR3 bases are TGTGCCAGCAGCGCTCCCCCCGGACAGGGTAGCACAGATACGCAGTATTTT. Its protein product is CASSAPPGQGSTDTQYF.

The V gene is TRBV7-9, the J gene TRBJ2-7, with D possibly being TRBD2 (7 bases). This CDR3 has 13 residues. CDR1 is SEHNR and CDR2 is FQNEAQ in the germline V gene (reference sequence). V lost 4 bases, J lost 7 bases, and 14 bases lay in between. This CDR3 reads CASSSVGRGEQYF. The CDR3 DNA sequence: TGTGCCAGCAGCTCCGTTGGGAGGGGGGAGCAGTACTTC.

This clone was recorded only once. The rearrangement uses TRBV9 and TRBJ2-5; D call uncertain. The J call may be wrong; the DNA end is better matched by TRBJ2-7. Germline-derived CDR1 and CDR2 are SGDLS and YYNGEE. This CDR3 is built from 15 residues. The chain's CDR3 is CASSPRAHSSYEQYF. The DNA for the CDR3 is TGTGCCAGCAGCCCTCGGGCTCATAGCTCCTACGAGCAGTACTTC.

The V and J genes are TRBV5-1 and TRBJ2-3; 9 bases are shared with TRBD1. The CDR3 is made up of 15 amino acids. The germline CDR1 and CDR2 sequences are SGHRS and YFSETQ. After removal of 4 bases from V and 3 bases from J, the junction contained 6 bases not matched to a gene. The CDR3 reads CASSASGTGTDTQYF. In nucleotides, the CDR3 is TGCGCCAGCAGCGCCTCCGGGACAGGGACAGATACGCAGTATTTT.

This clone has only a few counts. The chain recombines TRBV15 with TRBJ1-5; no reliable D call. Germline CDR1 and CDR2: LNHNV and YYDKDF (reference sequence). The CDR3 sequence is 16 residues long. V lost 2 bases, J lost 4 bases, and 15 bases lay in between. The DNA for the CDR3 is TGTGCCACCAGCAGACCTCCGCCCGGTGGGAATCAGCCCCAGCATTTT. Residues: CATSRPPPGGNQPQHF.

This rearrangement joins TRBV9 to TRBJ2-2; 9 nucleotides align to TRBD2. Germline loops: CDR1 SGDLS, CDR2 YYNGEE. The CDR3 consists of 13 residues. V lost 5 bases and J lost 8; bases outside the gene matches: 4. CDR3 sequence: CASRGTSWGELFF. CDR3 sequence (DNA): TGTGCCAGCAGAGGGACTAGCTGGGGGGAGCTGTTTTTT.